These 19 T cell receptor beta chains came from one sample sequenced in a study of blood T cell repertoires in COVID-19. Some clones are missing from TCRdb's copy, which holds only in-frame ones; the method was immunoSEQ multiplex PCR. The sample comprises some 200,000 clones, around 86% of which are singletons, and around 6.5% rests with the top ten. Sequencing was performed on peripheral blood. These receptors were taken from a woman between 40 and 55 years old with acute or convalescent COVID-19.

V usage is TRBV27 and J usage is TRBJ1-2, with 7 bases lining up with TRBD1. This CDR3 comprises 13 residues. J was trimmed by 9 bases and V by 5 bases; bases with no gene match: 9. The germline V gene has CDR1 MNHEY and CDR2 SMNVEV (reference sequence). The chain's CDR3 is CASSTGQSWSYTF. The CDR3 DNA is TGTGCCAGCAGTACGGGACAGTCCTGGAGCTACACCTTC.

The V and J genes are TRBV6-5 and TRBJ1-4, with D perhaps matching TRBD1 (5 bases). The CDR3 covers 12 residues. Germline V gene sequence: CDR1 MNHEY, CDR2 SVGAGI. Trimming stripped 5 bases from V and 8 bases from J, with 9 bases between. The CDR3 is CASSRAGEKLFF. In nucleotides, the CDR3 is TGTGCCAGCAGTCGAGCAGGGGAAAAACTGTTTTTT.

This clone appeared a few times. V is TRBV5-6 and J is TRBJ2-3; weak D call: TRBD1 (5 bases). Looked up from germline, CDR1 is SGHDT and CDR2 is YYEEEE. This CDR3 has 15 amino acids. Trimming shortened V by 0 bases and J by 3 bases, and 11 bases separated the two germline ends. The CDR3, as DNA: TGTGCCAGCAGCTTGGACAGGCTAGGGACAGATACGCAGTATTTT. It specifies CASSLDRLGTDTQYF.

The CDR3 sequence is CASSQDLTGGFGLETQYF. The CDR3 nucleotides are TGTGCCAGCAGCCAAGATCTAACAGGGGGCTTTGGCTTGGAGACCCAGTACTTC. The V call is TRBV3-1 (or the pseudogene TRBV3-2), the J call TRBJ2-5; the match to TRBD1 covers 9 bases. This CDR3 is built from 18 residues. V shed 0 bases, J shed 5 bases, and the junction held 13 bases outside the gene matches. From germline, CDR1 is LGHDT and CDR2 YNNKEL (reference sequence).

The genes are TRBV9 and TRBJ1-5, with 8 positions matching TRBD1. The CDR3 runs to 15 residues. The ends lost 3 bases at V and 6 bases at J; junction bases unmatched: 8. Per germline, CDR1 SGDLS and CDR2 YYNGEE. CDR3 bases: TGTGCCAGCAGCGCCGGACAGGGCGGGGGTCAGCCCCAGCATTTT. This gives the protein CASSAGQGGGQPQHF. Looking up the rest from reference TRBV9 and TRBJ1-5 gives the full variable domain: DSGVTQTPKHLITATGQRVTLRCSPRSGDLSVYWYQQSLDQGLQFLIQYYNGEERAKGNILERFSAQQFPDLHSELNLSSLELGDSALYFCASSAGQGGGQPQHFGDGTRLSIL.

The chain has TRBV19 and TRBJ1-3; tentatively, D is TRBD1 (5 bases). The germline gives CDR1 LNHDA, CDR2 SQIVND (reference sequence). Trimming took 6 bases from V and 4 from J, leaving 16 bases between them. CDR3 length equals 15 residues. CDR3 in DNA: TGTGCCAGTAGCCCCGTCGCAGGGAACGGAAACACCATATATTTT. Its translation is CASSPVAGNGNTIYF.

The V and J genes are TRBV12-3 or TRBV12-4 and TRBJ1-2, with no clear D. This CDR3 has 13 amino acids. V lost 3 bases to trimming and J lost 6 bases, with 11 bases between them. The CDR3 DNA reads as TGTGCCAGCAGTTTTTACGAGAGGAATGGCTACACCTTC. Translating it yields CASSFYERNGYTF.

This sequence joins TRBV9 and TRBJ2-2; D call uncertain. V dropped 5 bases and J dropped 2 bases, with 4 bases sitting between them. CDR3 size: 12 residues. Germline CDR1 and CDR2: SGDLS and YYNGEE. CDR3 protein: CASSHNTGELFF. The CDR3 DNA reads TGTGCCAGCAGTCATAACACCGGGGAGCTGTTTTTT.

This sequence joins TRBV30 and TRBJ2-5; TRBD2 matches 8 bases. With 2 bases clipped from V and 9 bases from J, the junction kept 5 bases outside the gene matches. This CDR3 region has 12 residues. The germline V gene has CDR1 GTSNPN and CDR2 SVGIG (reference sequence). The CDR3 loop is CAWSPPGGAQYF. DNA of the CDR3: TGTGCCTGGAGTCCACCGGGAGGGGCCCAGTACTTC.

The rearrangement links TRBV28 to TRBJ1-5; TRBD1 might be the D (6 bases). The V end was cut by 7 bases, the J end by 2 bases, with 24 bases between. The CDR3 consists of 18 residues. Germline V gene sequence: CDR1 MDHEN, CDR2 SYDVKM. This CDR3 is CASNLLTFTGKGNQPQHF. DNA for the CDR3: TGTGCCAGCAATTTGTTGACCTTCACAGGGAAAGGCAATCAGCCCCAGCATTTT. Drawing the rest from reference TRBV28 and TRBJ1-5, the complete variable domain is DVKVTQSSRYLVKRTGEKVFLECVQDMDHENMFWYRQDPGLGLRLIYFSYDVKMKEKGDIPEGYSVSREKKERFSLILESASTNQTSMYLCASNLLTFTGKGNQPQHFGDGTRLSIL.

The chain carries TRBV5-6 and TRBJ2-1, with 9 bases matching TRBD2. The CDR3 covers 14 residues. The V and J ends lost 4 bases and 8 bases, in that order; junction bases with no gene match: 7. Germline CDR1 SGHDT, CDR2 YYEEEE. The CDR3 DNA is TGTGCCAGCAGCCTAGGACTAGCGCTACATGAGCAGTTCTTC. Translating it yields CASSLGLALHEQFF. The entire variable domain, with the rest obtained from reference TRBV5-6 and TRBJ2-1, is as follows: DAGVTQSPTHLIKTRGQQVTLRCSPKSGHDTVSWYQQALGQGPQFIFQYYEEEERQRGNFPDRFSGHQFPNYSSELNVNALLLGDSALYLCASSLGLALHEQFFGPGTRLTVL.

The CDR3 coding sequence is TGTGCCAGCAGTTGGACTCGCGGGGGCGGGGGGGAGCTGTTTTTT. It is translated as CASSWTRGGGGELFF. The chain combines TRBV6-5 with TRBJ2-2; TRBD2 might be the D (7 bases). Trimming removed 4 bases at V and 8 bases at J, with 17 bases between. CDR1 is MNHEY, CDR2 SVGAGI, per germline. The CDR3 loop spans 15 amino acids.

The V and J genes are TRBV12-3 or TRBV12-4 and TRBJ1-2; no clear D. The CDR3 spans 13 residues. The germline V and J ends were trimmed by 2 bases and 4 bases, with 8 bases remaining between them. The CDR3 DNA sequence: TGTGCCAGCAGTTTAATGAGTACCTATGGCTACACCTTC. Amino acid sequence: CASSLMSTYGYTF.

The V and J genes are TRBV27 and TRBJ2-5, with TRBD2 identical over 13 bases. The junction had 13 bases not matched to a gene; V was cut back by 7 bases and J by 8 bases. Germline CDR1 and CDR2: MNHEY and SMNVEV (reference sequence). This CDR3 comprises 16 residues. CDR3 region: CASKLAGGTGGGTQYF. CDR3 sequence (DNA): TGTGCCAGCAAACTAGCGGGGGGGACCGGAGGAGGTACCCAGTACTTC.

The chain is built from TRBV5-1 and TRBJ1-5, with 10 bases lining up with TRBD1. This CDR3 is 17 amino acids long. Per germline, CDR1 SGHRS and CDR2 YFSETQ. V was clipped by 3 bases and J by 4 bases; unmatched bases: 10. CDR3 amino acids: CASSYDRGQLWNQPQHF. DNA for the CDR3: TGCGCCAGCAGCTATGACAGGGGGCAATTATGGAATCAGCCCCAGCATTTT. Using reference TRBV5-1 and TRBJ1-5 for the parts outside the CDR3, the full variable domain is KAGVTQTPRYLIKTRGQQVTLSCSPISGHRSVSWYQQTPGQGLQFLFEYFSETQRNKGNFPGRFSGRQFSNSRSEMNVSTLELGDSALYLCASSYDRGQLWNQPQHFGDGTRLSIL.

This clone was seen a few times. This chain connects TRBV12-5 to TRBJ1-1; tentative D call: TRBD1 (6 bases). Germline V gene lookup returns CDR1 LGHNT and CDR2 FRNRAP. This CDR3 is built from 21 residues. Trimming cost V 9 bases and J 2 bases, with 37 bases left between them. DNA for the CDR3: TGTGCTAGCGCGAAACCCTGGGTAGCATTCAGGGGCGAGGAGAAAAACACTGAAGCTTTCTTT. This sequence encodes CASAKPWVAFRGEEKNTEAFF.

A single count supports this clone. The chain links TRBV7-9 to TRBJ1-4, with 7 bases lining up with TRBD1. With 4 bases clipped from V and 4 bases from J, the junction kept 6 bases outside the gene matches. Germline CDR1 and CDR2: SEHNR and FQNEAQ (reference sequence). This CDR3 spans 15 amino acids. CDR3 in DNA: TGTGCCAGCAGCTCCGGGACAGCCAATAATGAAAAACTGTTTTTT. This sequence encodes CASSSGTANNEKLFF.

V gene TRBV28 combines with J gene TRBJ1-1, with D hard to call. The CDR3 has 14 amino acids. Trimming took off 9 bases at V and 0 bases at J, with 14 bases between the two ends. In germline, CDR1 is MDHEN, CDR2 SYDVKM. DNA for the CDR3: TGTGCCAGTACATTTACACGCATGAACACTGAAGCTTTCTTT. Its protein product is CASTFTRMNTEAFF.

Written as DNA, the CDR3 is TGTGCCAGCAGCCGGGACTTTAATGAAAAACTGTTTTTT. This encodes CASSRDFNEKLFF. The J gene is TRBJ1-4, the V gene TRBV6-5; a weak D match, TRBD1 (5 bases). Trimming shortened V by 6 bases and J by 4 bases, and 9 bases separated the two germline ends. CDR3 size: 13 residues. Germline CDR1 MNHEY, CDR2 SVGAGI.